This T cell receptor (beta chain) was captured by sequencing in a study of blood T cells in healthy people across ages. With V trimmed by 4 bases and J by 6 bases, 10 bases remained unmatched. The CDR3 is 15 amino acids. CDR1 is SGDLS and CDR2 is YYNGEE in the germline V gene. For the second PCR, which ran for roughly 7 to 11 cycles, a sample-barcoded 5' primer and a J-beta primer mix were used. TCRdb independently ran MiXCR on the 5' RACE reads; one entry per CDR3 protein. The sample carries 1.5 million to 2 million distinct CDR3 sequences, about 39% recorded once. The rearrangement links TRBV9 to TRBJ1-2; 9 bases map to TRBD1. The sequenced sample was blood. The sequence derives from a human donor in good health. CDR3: CASSLWSDRGHGYTF. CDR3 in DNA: TGTGCCAGCAGCCTATGGTCGGACAGGGGCCATGGCTACACCTTC.